This T cell receptor (beta chain) was sequenced for a study of T cell responses to AZD1222 COVID-19 vaccine. Study context: Second-dose groups at about 4 or about 12 weeks were pooled.

A note on this clone: The antigen is not known.

CDR1 is SGHDT and CDR2 is YYEEEE in the germline V gene. CDR3 length: 15 amino acids. Germline trimming cut 4 bases from V and 5 bases from J; bases unmatched to any gene: 5. Notes on the study in general: Mapped onto spike, vaccine-associated CD4 TCRs spanned it and were dominant at 160-218 and 743-854. Most donors were white British and more were female, and clonal diversity was possibly underestimated.

The data were produced by immunoSEQ multiplex PCR, yet TCRdb's version contains in-frame clones alone and is incomplete. The sample lists roughly 120,000 clones; about nine tenths were seen once. This sequence originates from an adult in good health. This sample comprised peripheral blood, obtained on day 0 of AZD1222 vaccination. This chain joins TRBV5-6 and TRBJ2-2, with 10 bases identical to TRBD1. The CDR3 DNA sequence: TGTGCCAGCAGCCGCGGGACAGGGGTAACCGGGGAGCTGTTTTTT. This sequence encodes CASSRGTGVTGELFF.